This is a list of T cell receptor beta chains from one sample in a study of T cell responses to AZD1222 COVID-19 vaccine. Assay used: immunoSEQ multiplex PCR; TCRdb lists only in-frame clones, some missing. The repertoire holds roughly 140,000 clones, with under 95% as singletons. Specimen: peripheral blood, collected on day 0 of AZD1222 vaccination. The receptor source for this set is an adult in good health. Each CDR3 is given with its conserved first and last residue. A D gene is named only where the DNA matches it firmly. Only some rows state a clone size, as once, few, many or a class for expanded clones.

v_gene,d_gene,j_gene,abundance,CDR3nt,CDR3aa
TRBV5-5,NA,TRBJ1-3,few,TGTGCCAGCAGCTTTTCGGGGGATTATGGAAACACCATATATTTT,CASSFSGDYGNTIYF
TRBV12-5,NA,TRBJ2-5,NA,TGTGCTAGTGGCTCCTCTACAGGTAGAAGTCAAGAGACCCAGTACTTC,CASGSSTGRSQETQYF
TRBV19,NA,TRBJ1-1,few,TGTGCCAGTAGTATAGAGCCGGGTTACACTGAAGCTTTCTTT,CASSIEPGYTEAFF
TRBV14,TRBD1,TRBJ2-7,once,TGTGCCAGCAGCCAACACAGTGGACAGGGCGTTTACGAGCAGTACTTC,CASSQHSGQGVYEQYF
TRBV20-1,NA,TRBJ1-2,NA,TGCAGTGCTAGTATCCCGGAAATTGCTAACTATGGCTACACCTTC,CSASIPEIANYGYTF
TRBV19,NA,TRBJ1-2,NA,TGTGCCAGTAGTCCATCGGCAGGGAATTATGGCTACACCTTC,CASSPSAGNYGYTF
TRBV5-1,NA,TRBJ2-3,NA,TGCGCCAGCAGCGTGCGGGGAGATACGCAGTATTTT,CASSVRGDTQYF
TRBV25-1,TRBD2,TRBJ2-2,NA,TGTGCCAGCAGTGTTACTAGCGGGAGAGGCACCGGGGAGCTGTTTTTT,CASSVTSGRGTGELFF
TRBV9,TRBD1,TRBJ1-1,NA,TGTGCCAGCAGCGTAAAGGACAGGGGGAACACTGAAGCTTTCTTT,CASSVKDRGNTEAFF
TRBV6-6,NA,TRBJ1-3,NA,TGTGCCAGCACACAAGAGGGACGGAGCTCTGGAAACACCATATATTTT,CASTQEGRSSGNTIYF
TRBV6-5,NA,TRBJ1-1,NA,TGTGCCAGCAGACCAGACTCCCACAAAGGTGAAGCTTTCTTT,CASRPDSHKGEAFF
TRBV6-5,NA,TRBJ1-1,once,TGTGCCAGCAGTTTGGCAGGGGTTGAAGCTTTCTTT,CASSLAGVEAFF
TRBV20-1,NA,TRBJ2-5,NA,TGCAGTCAGGAGGGGAAAGAGACCCAGTACTTC,CSQEGKETQYF
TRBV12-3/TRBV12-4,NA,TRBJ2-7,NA,TGTGCCAGCAGGGGGTTCGAACAGTACTTC,CASRGFEQYF
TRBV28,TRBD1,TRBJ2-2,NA,TGTGCCAGCAGGACCGGGACAGAGGGCACCGGGGAGCTGTTTTTT,CASRTGTEGTGELFF
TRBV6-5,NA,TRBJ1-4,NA,TGTGCCAGCAGAGACAGGAATGAAAAACTGTTTTTT,CASRDRNEKLFF
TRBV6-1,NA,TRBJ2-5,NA,TGTGCCAGCAGTGAAAATAGGGTCGTGAGCGAGACCCAGTACTTC,CASSENRVVSETQYF
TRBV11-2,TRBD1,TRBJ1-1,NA,TGTGCCAGCAGCGCCACAGGGGGCCACACTGAAGCTTTCTTT,CASSATGGHTEAFF
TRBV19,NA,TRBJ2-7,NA,TGTGCCAGTAGTCCATGGGCTATGACACCCAGCTCCTACGAGCAGTACTTC,CASSPWAMTPSSYEQYF
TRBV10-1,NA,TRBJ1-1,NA,TGCGCCAGCAGATTCACAGCGAACACTGAAGCTTTCTTT,CASRFTANTEAFF
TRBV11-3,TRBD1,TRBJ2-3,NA,TGTGCCAGCAGCTTCGGGACAGGGGGACCCACAGATACGCAGTATTTT,CASSFGTGGPTDTQYF
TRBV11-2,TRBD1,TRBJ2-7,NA,TGTGCCAGCAGCCTTTCGACGGGACAGGGGGGCTACGAGCAGTACTTC,CASSLSTGQGGYEQYF
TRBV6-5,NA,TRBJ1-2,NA,TGTGCCAGCAGCCCATCTGTGGGTCGAGCCGGGGGCTACACCTTC,CASSPSVGRAGGYTF
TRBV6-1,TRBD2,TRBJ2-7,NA,TGTGCCAGCAGTGAAGGAGCGGGGGGGTCCTACGAGCAGTACTTC,CASSEGAGGSYEQYF
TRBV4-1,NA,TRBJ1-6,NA,TGCGCCAGCAGCCCAGAAGGGAAGGTAGGGGGTTCACCCCTCCACTTT,CASSPEGKVGGSPLHF
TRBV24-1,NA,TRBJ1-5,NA,TGTGCCACCAGTGATCCCGGGACCAATCAGCCCCAGCATTTT,CATSDPGTNQPQHF
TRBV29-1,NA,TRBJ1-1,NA,TGCAGCGTTGCAAACAAGGCTGAAGCTTTCTTT,CSVANKAEAFF
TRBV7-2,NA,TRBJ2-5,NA,TGTGCCAGCAGCAAGACCCCAACTAATTGGCTTTCCGAGACCCAGTACTTC,CASSKTPTNWLSETQYF
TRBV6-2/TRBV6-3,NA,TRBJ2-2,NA,TGTGCCAGCAGTTACAGAGGACAGGGGGAGCTGTTTTTT,CASSYRGQGELFF
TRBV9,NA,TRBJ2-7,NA,TGTGCCAGCAGCCCCACCGACAGACACTACGAGCAGTACTTC,CASSPTDRHYEQYF
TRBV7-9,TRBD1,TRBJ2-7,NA,TGTGCCAGCAGCTACCGGGACAGCCCTACCTACGAGCAGTACTTC,CASSYRDSPTYEQYF
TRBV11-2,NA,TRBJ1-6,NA,TGTGCCAGCAGCCGCACAGGGCCCAGCTCCTATAATTCACCCCTCCACTTT,CASSRTGPSSYNSPLHF
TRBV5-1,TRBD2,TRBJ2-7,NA,TGCGCCAGCAGCTTGGCCGGACTAGCGGGGGGTCGCGAGCAGTACTTC,CASSLAGLAGGREQYF
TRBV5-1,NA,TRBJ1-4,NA,TGCGCCAGCAGTGAGGGGCCCGAAAATGAAAAACTGTTTTTT,CASSEGPENEKLFF
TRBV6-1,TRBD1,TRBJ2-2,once,TGTGCCAGCAGTGAAGGCAGGGGGTTTGGTAGCACCGGGGAGCTGTTTTTT,CASSEGRGFGSTGELFF
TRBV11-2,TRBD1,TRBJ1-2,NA,TGTGCCAGCAGCATACAACAGGGGGCATTTGACGGCTACACCTTC,CASSIQQGAFDGYTF
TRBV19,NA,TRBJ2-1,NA,TGTGCCAGTAGCTTACGATATAGGGGGTTTGACTACAATGAGCAGTTCTTC,CASSLRYRGFDYNEQFF
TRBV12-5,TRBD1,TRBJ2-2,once,TGTGCTAGCGGGACAGGGGGCAGAAAAGGGGAGCTGTTTTTT,CASGTGGRKGELFF
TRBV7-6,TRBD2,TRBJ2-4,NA,TGTGCCAGCAGCTCAAGGCCAGCGGGAACCAAAAACATTCAGTACTTC,CASSSRPAGTKNIQYF
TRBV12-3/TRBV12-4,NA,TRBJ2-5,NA,TGTGCCAGCTCTCCGCTTAGGGAGACCCAGTACTTC,CASSPLRETQYF
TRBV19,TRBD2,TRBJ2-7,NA,TGTGCCAGTAGTCCGCGGAGAGCGGGGGGGGCTCGGGAGCAGTACTTC,CASSPRRAGGAREQYF
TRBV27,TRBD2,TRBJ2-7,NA,TGTGCCAGCAGTTCCCCTTCTAGCGGGTACTACGAGCAGTACTTC,CASSSPSSGYYEQYF
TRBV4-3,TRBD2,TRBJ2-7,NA,TGCGCCAGCAGCCAAGACGCGGGGGGGACCTCCTACGAGCAGTACTTC,CASSQDAGGTSYEQYF